This TCR beta chain was sequenced for a study of monozygotic twins with inflammatory bowel disease. Study-level points and caveats: Sharing of clonotypes with others was lower in IBD patients than in healthy twins, and this was especially so with disease activity. The authors could not tell different T cell subtypes apart.

Of note for this clonotype: Antigen unknown.

In eight separate reactions per sample, cDNA was generated. TCRdb reprocessed the 5' RACE reads and stores each CDR3 protein as one record, lacking DNA. In all, the sample yields over 350,000 distinct CDR3 sequences. Germline V lookup: CDR1 SNHLY, CDR2 FYNNEI. The CDR3 runs 13 residues. This clonotype was obtained from a human donor with ulcerative colitis or Crohn's disease, or a healthy co-twin of an affected twin (not recorded which). The sequenced sample was blood. The J gene is TRBJ2-2, the V gene TRBV2. The CDR3 spells CASSEHSTGELFF.